This is a list of T cell receptor beta chains from one sample in a study of cytomegalovirus exposure and HLA in healthy donors. Profiling relied on immunoSEQ multiplex PCR, and the TCRdb table lists in-frame clones only, not all of them. This table holds about 130,000 clones. The sample taken for sequencing was PBMCs. The receptors originated from a woman aged 40-49 years in good health and CMV-seronegative. Each CDR3 is given with its conserved first and last residue. The D gene is left open where the match is weak.

v_gene,j_gene,d_gene,CDR3aa,CDR3nt
TRBV25-1,TRBJ1-2,-,CASSELPGNNYGYTF,TGTGCCAGCAGTGAACTCCCGGGAAATAACTATGGCTACACCTTC
TRBV4-3,TRBJ2-7,TRBD1,CASSQDLGQGNEQYF,TGCGCCAGCAGCCAAGATCTGGGACAGGGCAACGAGCAGTACTTC
TRBV5-1,TRBJ1-6,TRBD1,CASSFRGRTGFYNSPLHF,TGCGCCAGCAGCTTCAGGGGGCGGACGGGCTTCTATAATTCACCCCTCCACTTT
TRBV18,TRBJ1-1,-,CASSTRTDEAFF,TGTGCCAGCTCCACTCGGACAGACGAAGCTTTCTTT
TRBV4-2,TRBJ2-3,-,CASSQGGAGGRGTDTQYF,TGTGCCAGCAGCCAAGGGGGAGCCGGGGGGCGAGGCACAGATACGCAGTATTTT
TRBV9,TRBJ1-3,-,CASGLTDTTIYF,TGTGCCAGCGGATTGACAGATACCACCATATATTTT
TRBV7-2,TRBJ1-3,-,CASSSLGGGGSGNTIYF,TGTGCCAGCAGTTCCCTCGGGGGGGGCGGCTCTGGAAACACCATATATTTT
TRBV28,TRBJ2-1,TRBD2,CASSLITSGGVLSSYNEQFF,TGTGCCAGCAGTTTGATAACTAGCGGGGGGGTCCTAAGCTCCTACAATGAGCAGTTCTTC
TRBV10-2,TRBJ1-2,-,CASRSFDYGYTF,TGCGCCAGCAGGAGCTTTGACTATGGCTACACCTTC
TRBV7-2,TRBJ2-7,-,CASSPGTSSSYEQYF,TGTGCCAGCAGCCCAGGGACTTCTAGCTCCTACGAGCAGTACTTC
TRBV6-6,TRBJ1-2,-,CASSQNQEGYTF,TGTGCCAGCAGTCAAAACCAGGAAGGCTACACCTTC
TRBV6-5,TRBJ1-1,TRBD1,CASSHRGPEAFF,TGTGCCAGCAGTCACAGGGGTCCTGAAGCTTTCTTT
TRBV19,TRBJ2-1,TRBD1,CASSKGQGTYNEQFF,TGTGCCAGTAGTAAGGGACAGGGCACCTACAATGAGCAGTTCTTC
TRBV5-1,TRBJ1-4,TRBD1,CASSPTGQSNEKLFF,TGCGCCAGCAGCCCTACGGGACAGTCTAATGAAAAACTGTTTTTT
TRBV7-3,TRBJ2-7,TRBD2,CASSLQAGGDYEQYF,TGTGCCAGCAGCTTGCAGGCGGGGGGGGATTACGAGCAGTACTTC
TRBV27,TRBJ1-1,TRBD1,CASGPAGQRNTEAFF,TGTGCCAGCGGACCCGCGGGACAGCGGAACACTGAAGCTTTCTTT
TRBV6-1,TRBJ1-2,-,CASSARWTANYGYTF,TGTGCCAGCAGCGCTAGATGGACAGCGAACTATGGCTACACCTTC
TRBV29-1,TRBJ2-4,-,CSVRQDGNIQYF,TGCAGCGTTCGCCAGGATGGAAACATTCAGTACTTC
TRBV6-6,TRBJ1-5,-,CASSYGGEVGNQPQHF,TGTGCCAGCAGTTACGGCGGGGAGGTAGGGAATCAGCCCCAGCATTTT
TRBV6-5,TRBJ1-6,TRBD1,CASRKSGTGNSPLHF,TGTGCCAGCAGAAAAAGTGGGACAGGGAATTCACCCCTCCACTTT
TRBV4-1,TRBJ1-5,TRBD1,CASSQGTGGRNQPQHF,TGCGCCAGCAGCCAAGGGACAGGGGGTCGCAATCAGCCCCAGCATTTT
TRBV5-1,TRBJ1-2,-,CASSPGLGHGYTF,TGCGCCAGCAGCCCGGGACTCGGGCATGGCTACACCTTC
TRBV19,TRBJ2-2,TRBD1,CASSRDDRGANTGELFF,TGTGCCAGTAGTAGGGACGACAGGGGAGCCAACACCGGGGAGCTGTTTTTT
TRBV5-1,TRBJ1-4,-,CASSFLGGNEKLFF,TGCGCCAGCAGCTTTCTAGGGGGAAATGAAAAACTGTTTTTT
TRBV2,TRBJ2-3,-,CASSTSTDTQYF,TGTGCCAGCAGTACTAGCACAGATACGCAGTATTTT
TRBV19,TRBJ2-5,TRBD1,CASSIARGQETQYF,TGTGCCAGTAGTATAGCCAGGGGGCAAGAGACCCAGTACTTC
TRBV5-1,TRBJ2-3,-,CASSPSAPPDTQYF,TGCGCCAGCAGCCCTAGTGCTCCCCCAGATACGCAGTATTTT
TRBV18,TRBJ1-5,TRBD1,CASSPGGQGRQPQHF,TGTGCCAGCTCACCAGGGGGACAGGGCCGTCAGCCCCAGCATTTT
TRBV5-1,TRBJ2-1,TRBD1,CATRRGQGNEQFF,TGCGCCACCAGACGAGGACAGGGCAATGAGCAGTTCTTC
TRBV29-1,TRBJ1-1,-,CSINGLGSTEAFF,TGCAGCATCAATGGGCTCGGGAGCACTGAAGCTTTCTTT
TRBV11-2,TRBJ1-1,-,CASSLRLPADTEAFF,TGTGCCAGCAGCCTCAGACTTCCCGCGGACACTGAAGCTTTCTTT
TRBV7-3,TRBJ1-1,TRBD1,CASSSPGQGAFF,TGTGCCAGCAGCTCGCCGGGACAGGGAGCTTTCTTT
TRBV5-6,TRBJ2-7,-,CASSRTLVALSYEQYF,TGTGCCAGCAGCCGAACGCTAGTGGCCCTGTCCTACGAGCAGTACTTC
TRBV7-6,TRBJ1-3,-,CASSLLTGFDSGNTIYF,TGTGCCAGCAGCCTACTCACAGGGTTCGACTCTGGAAACACCATATATTTT
TRBV6-1,TRBJ1-1,-,CASTVQTNTEAFF,TGTGCCAGCACGGTACAGACGAACACTGAAGCTTTCTTT
TRBV27,TRBJ2-3,-,CASSYRDTQYF,TGTGCCAGCAGTTATCGAGATACGCAGTATTTT
TRBV6-5,TRBJ1-2,-,CASSPRKNYGYTF,TGTGCCAGCAGCCCCAGGAAAAACTATGGCTACACCTTC
TRBV10-3,TRBJ1-5,-,CAISGDWNSNQPQHF,TGTGCCATCAGTGGCGACTGGAATAGCAATCAGCCCCAGCATTTT
TRBV28,TRBJ1-1,-,CASSLVGGRAFF,TGTGCCAGCAGTCTAGTGGGGGGAAGAGCTTTCTTT
TRBV9,TRBJ1-1,TRBD1,CASSAEGGGTGYFNTEAFF,TGTGCCAGCAGCGCCGAGGGTGGCGGGACAGGGTATTTCAACACTGAAGCTTTCTTT
TRBV7-8,TRBJ1-1,-,CASSPDTEAFF,TGTGCCAGCAGCCCGGACACTGAAGCTTTCTTT
TRBV28,TRBJ2-7,-,CASIRGDTAYEQYF,TGTGCCAGCATACGGGGGGACACCGCCTACGAGCAGTACTTC
TRBV11-3,TRBJ2-1,-,CASSLSRAQFQFF,TGTGCCAGCAGCTTAAGTAGAGCGCAGTTTCAGTTCTTC
TRBV7-3,TRBJ2-3,-,CASVRIQGGDTQYF,TGTGCCAGCGTGCGTATCCAGGGGGGAGATACGCAGTATTTT
TRBV5-8,TRBJ1-6,TRBD1,CASSSGQGTSPLHF,TGTGCCAGCAGCTCCGGACAGGGTACTTCACCCCTCCACTTT
TRBV5-1,TRBJ1-2,-,CASSPDPSGNYGYTF,TGCGCCAGCAGCCCCGACCCGTCAGGGAACTATGGCTACACCTTC
TRBV7-2,TRBJ2-5,-,CASSLGRTVTAYF,TGTGCCAGCAGCTTAGGGAGGACGGTTACGGCGTACTTC
TRBV29-1,TRBJ1-3,-,CSVGHGRGTIYF,TGCAGCGTTGGGCACGGGCGAGGGACCATATATTTT
TRBV6-5,TRBJ1-4,-,CASSLGADEKLFF,TGTGCCAGCAGTCTAGGGGCTGATGAAAAACTGTTTTTT